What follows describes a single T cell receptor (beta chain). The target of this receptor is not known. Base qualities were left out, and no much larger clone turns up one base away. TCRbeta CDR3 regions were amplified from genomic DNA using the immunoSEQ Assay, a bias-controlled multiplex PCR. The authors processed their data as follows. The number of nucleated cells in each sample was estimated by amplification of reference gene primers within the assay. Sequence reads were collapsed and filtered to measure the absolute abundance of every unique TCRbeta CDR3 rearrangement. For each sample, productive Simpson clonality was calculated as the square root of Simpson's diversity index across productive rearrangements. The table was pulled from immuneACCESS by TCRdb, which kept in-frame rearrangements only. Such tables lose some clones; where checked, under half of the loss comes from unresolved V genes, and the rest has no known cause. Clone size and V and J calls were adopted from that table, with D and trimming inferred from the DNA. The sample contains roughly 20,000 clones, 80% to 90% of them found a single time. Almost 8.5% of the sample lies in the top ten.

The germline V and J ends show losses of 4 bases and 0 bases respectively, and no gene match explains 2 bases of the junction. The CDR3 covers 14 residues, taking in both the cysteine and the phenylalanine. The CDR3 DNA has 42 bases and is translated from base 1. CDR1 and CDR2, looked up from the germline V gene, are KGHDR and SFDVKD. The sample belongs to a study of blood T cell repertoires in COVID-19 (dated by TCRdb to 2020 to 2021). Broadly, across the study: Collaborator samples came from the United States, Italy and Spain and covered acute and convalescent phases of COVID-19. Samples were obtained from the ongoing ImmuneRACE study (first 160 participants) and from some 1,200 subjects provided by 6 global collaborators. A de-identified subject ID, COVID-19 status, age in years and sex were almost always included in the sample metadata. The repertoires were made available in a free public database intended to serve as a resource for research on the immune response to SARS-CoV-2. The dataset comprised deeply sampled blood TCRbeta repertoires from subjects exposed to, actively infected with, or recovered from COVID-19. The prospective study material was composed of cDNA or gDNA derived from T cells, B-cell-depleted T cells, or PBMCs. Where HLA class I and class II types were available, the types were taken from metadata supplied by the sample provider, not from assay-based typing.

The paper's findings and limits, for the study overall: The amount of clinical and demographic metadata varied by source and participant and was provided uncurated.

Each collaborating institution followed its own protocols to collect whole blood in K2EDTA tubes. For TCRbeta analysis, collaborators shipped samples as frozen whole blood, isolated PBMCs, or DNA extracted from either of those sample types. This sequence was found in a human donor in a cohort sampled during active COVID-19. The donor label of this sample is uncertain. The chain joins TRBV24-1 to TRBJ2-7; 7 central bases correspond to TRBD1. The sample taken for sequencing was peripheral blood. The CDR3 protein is CATSERDSSYEQYF. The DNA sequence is TGTGCCACCAGTGAACGGGACAGCTCCTACGAGCAGTACTTC.